These T cell receptor beta chains were read from a single sample in a study of CD8 T cells in ankylosing spondylitis. One entry per CDR3 protein, called by TCRdb with MiXCR from the 5' RACE reads. This sample has under 450,000 distinct CDR3 sequences, with roughly a sixth found just once. Sequences were obtained from blood, either unsorted or a sorted T cell fraction (not recorded which). These receptors all come from a male donor with ankylosing spondylitis. Each CDR3 is given with its conserved first and last residue. D genes are given only for firm matches. Size tells how often a clone was seen (once, few, many) or the class of an expanded clone, and some rows leave it out.

D gene: .
V gene: TRBV12-3/TRBV12-4
clone size: once
J gene: TRBJ1-2
CDR3 protein: CASSALRGKLGGYTF
CDR3 DNA: TGTGCCAGCAGTGCACTCAGGGGAAAGCTTGGTGGCTACACCTTC

D gene: .
V gene: TRBV5-1
clone size: .
J gene: TRBJ2-2
CDR3 protein: CASSPGTSGGELFF
CDR3 DNA: TGCGCCAGCAGCCCGGGGACTTCCGGCGGGGAGCTGTTTTTT

D gene: .
V gene: TRBV27
clone size: few
J gene: TRBJ2-3
CDR3 protein: CASSPRGRTDTQYF
CDR3 DNA: TGTGCCAGCAGTCCCCGGGGCCGCACAGATACGCAGTATTTT

D gene: TRBD1
V gene: TRBV29-1
clone size: few
J gene: TRBJ1-4
CDR3 protein: CSVEGPGQLTNEKLFF
CDR3 DNA: TGCAGCGTTGAAGGACCGGGACAGCTAACTAATGAAAAACTGTTTTTT

D gene: .
V gene: TRBV11-2
clone size: many
J gene: TRBJ2-1
CDR3 protein: CASSPWGNEQFF
CDR3 DNA: TGTGCCAGCAGCCCGTGGGGTAATGAGCAGTTCTTC

D gene: .
V gene: TRBV7-9
clone size: many
J gene: TRBJ1-2
CDR3 protein: CASSLGLTYGYTF
CDR3 DNA: TGTGCCAGCAGCTTGGGTCTAACCTATGGCTACACCTTC

D gene: TRBD2
V gene: TRBV7-3
clone size: .
J gene: TRBJ2-1
CDR3 protein: CASSPGLAGSSYNEQFF
CDR3 DNA: TGTGCCAGCAGCCCCGGACTAGCGGGTAGCTCCTACAATGAGCAGTTCTTC

D gene: .
V gene: TRBV3-1
clone size: .
J gene: TRBJ1-6
CDR3 protein: CASSQEEAYNSPLHF
CDR3 DNA: TGTGCCAGCAGCCAAGAGGAGGCCTATAATTCACCCCTCCACTTT

D gene: TRBD1
V gene: TRBV12-3/TRBV12-4
clone size: .
J gene: TRBJ1-5
CDR3 protein: CASSGQGLGQPQHF
CDR3 DNA: TGTGCCAGCAGTGGACAGGGCCTGGGTCAGCCCCAGCATTTT

D gene: .
V gene: TRBV12-3/TRBV12-4
clone size: few
J gene: TRBJ2-1
CDR3 protein: CASSLWDRRTFYNEQFF
CDR3 DNA: TGTGCCAGCAGTTTGTGGGATAGGCGAACTTTCTACAATGAGCAGTTCTTC

D gene: .
V gene: TRBV4-2
clone size: .
J gene: TRBJ2-1
CDR3 protein: CASSPKVLGGDGLNEQFF
CDR3 DNA: TGTGCCAGCAGCCCGAAGGTCTTGGGTGGAGATGGTCTCAATGAGCAGTTCTTC

D gene: TRBD2
V gene: TRBV20-1
clone size: .
J gene: TRBJ2-1
CDR3 protein: CSAPGTSGRALNEQFF
CDR3 DNA: TGCAGTGCTCCCGGGACTAGCGGGAGGGCCCTTAATGAGCAGTTCTTC

D gene: .
V gene: TRBV9
clone size: .
J gene: TRBJ1-1
CDR3 protein: CASSPTPSPMNTEAFF
CDR3 DNA: TGTGCCAGCAGCCCGACACCAAGTCCCATGAACACTGAAGCTTTCTTT

D gene: .
V gene: TRBV7-9
clone size: once
J gene: TRBJ2-5
CDR3 protein: CASSLTQRETQYF
CDR3 DNA: TGTGCCAGCAGCTTAACACAGAGGGAGACCCAGTACTTC

D gene: TRBD2
V gene: TRBV20-1
clone size: few
J gene: TRBJ2-4
CDR3 protein: CSARSLAGGLNIQYF
CDR3 DNA: TGCAGTGCTAGGTCGCTAGCGGGAGGATTGAACATTCAGTACTTC